Listed below are T cell receptor beta chains from one sample, sequenced in a study of T-cell reconstitution after alpha-beta-depleted transplantation in children. MiXCR, applied by TCRdb to the PCR reads, yields one record per CDR3 protein. The sample lists 700,000 to 850,000 distinct CDR3 sequences, roughly 15% occurring once. The sample was PBMCs, mostly from graft donor cells, taken 360 days after TCRalphabeta/CD19-depleted stem cell transplant. Receptors originate from a male patient younger than 18 who had a stem cell transplant for acute lymphoblastic leukemia, so the T cells may come from the graft donor. Each CDR3 is given with its conserved first and last residue. D genes are given only for firm matches. The size field is filled for only some rows; it gives once, few, many or a size class.

17,NA,TRBV5-6,NA,TRBJ2-1,TGTGCCAGCAGCTTGGACGTAAGGGGAAGCTCCTACAATGAGCAGTTCTTC,CASSLDVRGSSYNEQFF
12,few,TRBV29-1,NA,TRBJ2-3,TGCAGCGTTGGTCTAATGGCGGATACGCAGTATTTT,CSVGLMADTQYF
15,few,TRBV25-1,NA,TRBJ1-2,TGTGCCAGCAGTTTTCCCAGGGAATTGAGGCTGAGCTACACCTTC,CASSFPRELRLSYTF
14,few,TRBV20-1,TRBD1,TRBJ2-7,TGCAGTGCAGGGCTCGGTCAGGGGGCCTACGAGCAGTACTTC,CSAGLGQGAYEQYF
14,few,TRBV4-1,TRBD2,TRBJ2-1,TGCGCCAGCAGCCAGTCCCCGGGACTAGCGAAGCAGTTCTTC,CASSQSPGLAKQFF
13,NA,TRBV29-1,TRBD1,TRBJ1-2,TGCAGCGTAGAGGGGGCGGGAGGCGGAGGCTACACCTTC,CSVEGAGGGGYTF
17,NA,TRBV6-1,TRBD1,TRBJ2-3,TGTGCCAGCCGAAGCCTTTGGGGGACAGAGTATACAGATACGCAGTATTTT,CASRSLWGTEYTDTQYF
16,NA,TRBV5-1,NA,TRBJ1-6,TGCGCCAGCAGCCAGGAAATGGGATCCTATAATTCACCCCTCCACTTT,CASSQEMGSYNSPLHF
14,few,TRBV4-1,NA,TRBJ2-1,TGCGCCAGCAGACCTCCCTATGGGTACAATGAGCAGTTCTTC,CASRPPYGYNEQFF
17,NA,TRBV19,NA,TRBJ2-7,TGTGCCAGTAGTATAGCTTGGACAGACACTTACTCCTACGAGCAGTACTTC,CASSIAWTDTYSYEQYF
16,once,TRBV9,TRBD1,TRBJ2-2,TGTGCCAGCAGCGCCCACAGGGGCAAAAACACCGGGGAGCTGTTTTTT,CASSAHRGKNTGELFF
13,NA,TRBV10-1,NA,TRBJ2-7,TGCGCCAGCAGTGGAGCCCTTAGAGCTGAGCAGTACTTC,CASSGALRAEQYF
16,many,TRBV14,NA,TRBJ2-1,TGTGCCAGCAGCCGCCAGGTTCGCATCGGGTACAATGAGCAGTTCTTC,CASSRQVRIGYNEQFF
13,few,TRBV6-1,NA,TRBJ1-6,TGTGCCAGCAAGGAGGGGATAGTTTCACCCCTCCACTTT,CASKEGIVSPLHF
16,NA,TRBV9,NA,TRBJ2-3,TGTGCCAGCAGCGTAGACCCAGGGTTTGTAACAGATACGCAGTATTTT,CASSVDPGFVTDTQYF
18,NA,TRBV13,TRBD2,TRBJ2-3,TGTGTCAGCAGCTTAATGCCCGGGACTAGCGGGAACACAGATACGCAGTATTTT,CVSSLMPGTSGNTDTQYF
14,few,TRBV27,NA,TRBJ1-2,TGTGCCAGCAGTTTAACCAGGACAACGCATGGCTACACCTTC,CASSLTRTTHGYTF
18,NA,TRBV25-1,NA,TRBJ2-7,TGTGCCAGCAGTGAATTAGGGTCTGCGGGGCCCAGCTGGGACGAGCAGTACTTC,CASSELGSAGPSWDEQYF
14,few,TRBV19,NA,TRBJ2-7,TGTGCCAGTAGTATTGGGGGAATCGACTACGAGCAGTACTTC,CASSIGGIDYEQYF
12,many,TRBV29-1,TRBD1,TRBJ2-5,TGCAGCGCACGACAGGGAGAAGAGACCCAGTACTTC,CSARQGEETQYF
18,NA,TRBV11-3,TRBD1,TRBJ1-5,TGTGCCAGCAGCTGTGGGGACAGGGGTCGATCTGGCAATCAGCCCCAGCATTTT,CASSCGDRGRSGNQPQHF
17,NA,TRBV5-1,NA,TRBJ2-5,TGCGCCAGCAGCTTGAGGCCAGCGGGCCAGATTATGGAGACCCAGTACTTC,CASSLRPAGQIMETQYF
21,once,TRBV15,TRBD2,TRBJ2-1,TGTGCCAGCAGCAGAATGGGAGGGACGCCGACTTACAAGGCTTCTTACAATGAGCAGTTCTTC,CASSRMGGTPTYKASYNEQFF
15,NA,TRBV5-1,NA,TRBJ1-2,TGCGCCAGCAGCTTGGATGGTACAGACTACTATGGCTACACCTTC,CASSLDGTDYYGYTF